This entry concerns a single T cell receptor beta chain. Its antigen remains unknown. The sample belongs to a study of T cell repertoires in cytomegalovirus infection. As for the study in general: HLA-C-restricted CMV epitopes, recently identified, and well-studied HLA-B-restricted ones were used by the study. An indication of both CMV infection and matching HLA type came from public TCR beta signatures. Findings and caveats of the study: Clonotype analysis showed dominance of the ex vivo response by HLA-C-restricted CMV-specific TCR beta clonotypes. Of the TCR beta families, the public ones yielded a cumulative frequency that identified carriers of CMV plus the relevant HLA.

V lost 6 bases and J 2 bases, leaving 12 bases between the germline ends. CDR3 size: 14 residues. From germline, CDR1 is SGHTA and CDR2 FQGNSA. TCRdb re-analysed the reads in MiXCR, keeping a single row per CDR3 protein. This sample has a few hundred thousand distinct CDR3 sequences, with roughly 43% found just once. This TCR derives from a human donor in good health (CMV status not recorded). Some clones in this sample may be carry-over from other donors' samples. Sequencing used cultured PBMCs, obtained from culture after CMV antigen stimulation. The rearrangement links TRBV7-2 to TRBJ2-3; D may be TRBD2 (6 bases). The CDR3 DNA follows: TGTGCCAGCAGACCCGGGACTGTCACAGATACGCAGTATTTT. Encoded protein: CASRPGTVTDTQYF.